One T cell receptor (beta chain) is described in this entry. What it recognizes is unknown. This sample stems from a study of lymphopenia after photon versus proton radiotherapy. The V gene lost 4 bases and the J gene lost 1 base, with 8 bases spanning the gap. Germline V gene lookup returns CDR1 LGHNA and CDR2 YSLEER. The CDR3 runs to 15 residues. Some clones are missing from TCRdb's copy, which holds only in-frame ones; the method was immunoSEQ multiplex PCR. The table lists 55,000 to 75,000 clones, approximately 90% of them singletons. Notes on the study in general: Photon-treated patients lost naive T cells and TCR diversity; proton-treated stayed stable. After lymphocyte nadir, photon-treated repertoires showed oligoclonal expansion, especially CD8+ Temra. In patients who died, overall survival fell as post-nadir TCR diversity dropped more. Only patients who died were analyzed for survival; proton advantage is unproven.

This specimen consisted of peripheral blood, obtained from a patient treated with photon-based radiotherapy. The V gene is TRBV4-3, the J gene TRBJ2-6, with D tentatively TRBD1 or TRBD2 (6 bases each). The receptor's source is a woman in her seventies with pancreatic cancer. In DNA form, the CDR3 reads TGCGCCAGCAGCCTAGGGGGGTCTGGGGCCAACGTCCTGACTTTC. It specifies CASSLGGSGANVLTF.